The 15 T cell receptor beta chains reported below all come from one sample, sequenced in a study of shared clonotypes between healthy human individuals. The data were produced by immunoSEQ multiplex PCR, yet TCRdb's version contains in-frame clones alone and is incomplete. Among about 1.1 million clones listed, around 82% were seen once. Sequencing input: memory CD4+ T cells from PBMCs. As to subset: CD45RA-negative fraction. These receptors were taken from a man between 18 and 29 years old in good health. Some clones in this sample may be carry-over from other donors' samples.

The chain uses TRBV5-5 and TRBJ2-7, with a tentative D call TRBD1 (6 bases). The V and J ends lost 5 bases and 2 bases respectively, with 17 bases between them. The CDR3 consists of 15 residues. CDR1 and CDR2 from the germline V gene are SGHKS and YYEKEE (reference sequence). The CDR3 DNA is TGTGCCAGCAGTAGACAGGTACTAGGGACCTACGAGCAGTACTTC. It translates to CASSRQVLGTYEQYF.

The V call is TRBV29-1, the J call TRBJ2-5; 10 bases map to TRBD2. Germline CDR1 reads SQVTM; CDR2 reads ANQGSEA. The J segment lost 4 bases and the V segment lost 7 bases, leaving 6 bases of the junction unmatched. The CDR3 is made up of 13 amino acids. The CDR3 DNA reads TGCAGCGCCGGGGCTAGCGGGAGAGAGACCCAGTACTTC. It translates to CSAGASGRETQYF.

The chain joins TRBV5-4 to TRBJ1-1; 9 nucleotides align to TRBD1. Germline loops: CDR1 SGHNT, CDR2 YYREEE (reference sequence). CDR3 length: 16 amino acids. V shed 4 bases and J 0 bases; nucleotides not matched to a gene: 7. The CDR3 DNA reads as TGTGCCAGCAGCAAGGGGACAGGGAGCGTGAACACTGAAGCTTTCTTT. Its protein product is CASSKGTGSVNTEAFF.

This chain joins TRBV2 and TRBJ2-1, with 14 bases matching TRBD2. Germline CDR1 reads SNHLY; CDR2 reads FYNNEI. This CDR3 has 15 residues. Trimming removed 6 bases from V and 11 bases from J; junction bases left unmatched: 9. The CDR3 is CASSATGTSGRKQFF. The CDR3 DNA reads as TGTGCCAGCAGCGCTACCGGGACTAGCGGGAGAAAGCAGTTCTTC.

The chain couples TRBV7-6 to TRBJ2-3, with D possibly matching TRBD1 (5 bases). V lost 5 bases, J lost 4 bases, and 13 bases lay in between. Germline values: CDR1 SGHVS, CDR2 FNYEAQ. The CDR3 contains 14 residues. CDR3 region: CASSTFRGADTQYF. DNA for the CDR3: TGTGCCAGCAGCACGTTTAGGGGTGCAGATACGCAGTATTTT.

The chain carries TRBV19 and TRBJ1-2, with 10 bases lining up with TRBD1. The CDR3 extends over 15 amino acids. After removal of 5 bases from V and 4 bases from J, the junction contained 7 bases not matched to a gene. Germline CDR1 LNHDA, CDR2 SQIVND (reference sequence). CDR3 amino acids: CASSVGQGGGYGYTF. CDR3 in DNA: TGTGCCAGTAGTGTCGGACAGGGGGGTGGCTATGGCTACACCTTC.

With regard to this clone: At one end, the junction sequence differs from germline, possibly due to a read error. This sequence joins TRBV7-9 and TRBJ2-3; 10 nucleotides match TRBD1. The germline V gene encodes CDR1 SEHNR and CDR2 FQNEAQ (reference sequence). The CDR3 spans 15 residues. The CDR3 DNA reads TGCGCCAGCAGCCAAGGACAGGGGGAAACAGATACGCAGTATTTT. The encoded protein is CASSQGQGETDTQYF.

V gene TRBV27 combines with J gene TRBJ2-1; maybe TRBD2 (7 bases). The germline V and J ends were trimmed by 5 bases and 5 bases, with 13 bases remaining between them. This CDR3 region has 14 residues. Germline V gene data show CDR1 as MNHEY and CDR2 as SMNVEV (reference sequence). The chain's CDR3 is CASSRAGAHNEQFF. DNA for the CDR3: TGTGCCAGCAGTCGGGCGGGGGCACACAATGAGCAGTTCTTC.

For this clone: A clone one base away is much larger, so this may be a read error. Other nucleotide sequences from this sample produce the same CDR3. The chain joins TRBV30 to TRBJ1-2, with no clear D. The V gene lost 3 bases and the J gene lost 3 bases, with 2 bases spanning the gap. Germline lookup yields CDR1 GTSNPN and CDR2 SVGIG (reference sequence). The CDR3 totals 10 residues. The chain's CDR3 is CAWSDYGYTF. In DNA, the CDR3 is TGTGCCTGGAGCGACTATGGCTACACCTTC.

The chain carries TRBV6-6 and TRBJ2-1; D not resolved. V lost 8 bases and J lost 7, with 15 bases in between. This CDR3 is built from 13 residues. Germline CDR1 reads MNHNY; CDR2 reads SVGAGI (reference sequence). CDR3 sequence reads: CASCHSSGNEQFF. The CDR3 DNA follows: TGTGCCAGCTGCCATAGCTCTGGGAATGAGCAGTTCTTC.

This chain connects TRBV19 to TRBJ1-4; tentative D call: TRBD1 (6 bases). CDR1 and CDR2 (germline): LNHDA, SQIVND (reference sequence). Trimming took off 6 bases at V and 4 bases at J, with 12 bases between the two ends. The CDR3 runs 14 residues. As DNA, the CDR3 is TGTGCCAGTAGACATCTACAGGGTAATGAAAAACTGTTTTTT. Amino acids: CASRHLQGNEKLFF.

V usage is TRBV28 and J usage is TRBJ2-5; TRBD1 is a possible D gene (5 bases). V shed 3 bases and J shed 4 bases, with 9 bases lying between them. CDR1 is MDHEN, CDR2 SYDVKM, per germline. The CDR3 covers 13 residues. DNA of the CDR3: TGTGCCAGCAGTTTCCAGGGTACAGAGACCCAGTACTTC. Amino acids: CASSFQGTETQYF.

The chain couples TRBV4-1 to TRBJ1-2; no clear D. The V and J ends lost 1 base and 2 bases respectively, with 11 bases between them. Germline V gene data show CDR1 as MGHRA and CDR2 as YSYEKL. This CDR3 is 15 amino acids long. In DNA, the CDR3 is TGCGCCAGCAGCCAAGGGAGCGTAGCGAACTATGGCTACACCTTC. This codes for CASSQGSVANYGYTF.

This sequence joins TRBV4-1 and TRBJ2-4; D unclear. This CDR3 has 13 amino acids. Per the germline V gene, CDR1 is MGHRA and CDR2 is YSYEKL. Deletions cut 7 bases from V and 0 bases from J, with 7 bases between. The CDR3 reads CASKNLAKNIQYF. The CDR3 nucleotides read TGCGCCAGCAAGAATTTAGCCAAAAACATTCAGTACTTC.

With regard to this clone: Within the sample, other DNA sequences also encode this same CDR3. The chain couples TRBV7-8 to TRBJ2-1; D is perhaps TRBD1 (5 bases). The V and J ends lost 4 bases and 4 bases respectively, with 8 bases between them. CDR1 is SGHVS, CDR2 FQNEAQ, per germline. This CDR3 is 13 amino acids long. CDR3 bases: TGTGCCAGCAGCTCGGACACGTACAATGAGCAGTTCTTC. Translating it yields CASSSDTYNEQFF.